These 19 T cell receptor beta chains were sequenced from one sample in a study of T cells after yellow fever vaccination. TCRdb processed the 5' RACE reads anew with MiXCR; each CDR3 protein has one entry. The sample records approximately 250,000 distinct CDR3 sequences, roughly 6.2% being singletons. The sample in question was CD4+ T cells sorted from PBMCs, obtained on the day of the yellow fever booster vaccination. These receptors all come from a man in his thirties or forties who received the YFV17D yellow fever vaccine.

This clonotype occurred many times. J is TRBJ2-5 and V is TRBV20-1; 7 nucleotides align to TRBD1. The CDR3 is made up of 15 amino acids. Germline CDR1 DFQATT, CDR2 SNEGSKA (reference sequence). The J segment lost 0 bases and the V segment lost 2 bases, leaving 6 bases of the junction unmatched. CDR3 DNA: TGCAGTGCTAGACCGGGACAGATTTACCAAGAGACCCAGTACTTC. It specifies CSARPGQIYQETQYF.

Ten or more counts support this clonotype. V and J are TRBV12-3 or TRBV12-4 and TRBJ2-1; a weak D match, TRBD2 (6 bases). V lost 6 bases to trimming and J lost 10 bases, with 16 bases between them. This CDR3 contains 13 residues. CDR3 region: CASRALPGREQFF. The CDR3 coding sequence is TGTGCCAGCAGAGCCCTCCCGGGGAGGGAGCAGTTCTTC.

This clonotype has only a few counts. The gene calls are TRBV5-1 and TRBJ2-3, with D tentatively TRBD2 (6 bases). The length of the CDR3 is 14 residues. V lost 4 bases, J lost 0 bases, and 9 bases lay in between. Germline V gene data show CDR1 as SGHRS and CDR2 as YFSETQ. The CDR3 loop reads CASSGGTSTDTQYF. CDR3 DNA: TGCGCCAGCAGCGGGGGGACTAGCACAGATACGCAGTATTTT. The variable domain in full, completed from reference TRBV5-1 and TRBJ2-3, reads KAGVTQTPRYLIKTRGQQVTLSCSPISGHRSVSWYQQTPGQGLQFLFEYFSETQRNKGNFPGRFSGRQFSNSRSEMNVSTLELGDSALYLCASSGGTSTDTQYFGPGTRLTVL.

Only a few counts were recorded for this clonotype. The chain employs TRBV7-2 and TRBJ2-1; tentatively, D is TRBD2 (6 bases). From germline, CDR1 is SGHTA and CDR2 FQGNSA. V was pared by 5 bases and J by 5 bases, with 16 bases between. This CDR3 has 15 amino acids. CDR3 DNA: TGTGCCAGCAGCCCGACTAGTGTCCTTAACAATGAGCAGTTCTTC. This codes for CASSPTSVLNNEQFF.

This clonotype appeared a few times. The rearrangement links TRBV9 to TRBJ2-2; D uncertain. CDR3 length equals 14 residues. The V end was cut by 3 bases, the J end by 1 base, with 7 bases between. Germline V gives CDR1 SGDLS, CDR2 YYNGEE. In DNA form, the CDR3 reads TGTGCCAGCAGCGCCCAGAAGAACACCGGGGAGCTGTTTTTT. This encodes CASSAQKNTGELFF.

This clonotype was detected a few times. The V call is TRBV7-8, the J call TRBJ2-7; TRBD1 aligns across 7 bases. CDR3 length equals 21 residues. The J segment lost 2 bases and the V segment lost 4 bases, leaving 26 bases of the junction unmatched. CDR1 and CDR2 (germline): SGHVS, FQNEAQ. CDR3 sequence reads: CASSCSGQQESPRSKPYEQYF. DNA for the CDR3: TGTGCCAGCAGCTGCTCGGGACAGCAAGAATCCCCGCGATCGAAGCCCTACGAGCAGTACTTC.

In its sample, this clonotype was seen a few times. The chain recombines TRBV5-6 with TRBJ2-4; D remains ambiguous. The germline gives CDR1 SGHDT, CDR2 YYEEEE. This CDR3 is built from 13 residues. V was trimmed by 7 bases and J by 6 bases, leaving 14 bases between them. CDR3 in amino acids: CASGWAGSNIQYF. The CDR3 DNA reads as TGTGCCAGCGGATGGGCCGGGTCAAACATTCAGTACTTC.

At least ten counts were recorded for this clonotype. The chain carries TRBV7-2 and TRBJ2-5; 7 bases are shared with TRBD1. Per germline, CDR1 SGHTA and CDR2 FQGNSA. V lost 7 bases and J lost 2; bases outside the gene matches: 4. CDR3 length: 13 amino acids. The CDR3 nucleotides are TGTGCCAGCAACGACAGGGTTCAAGAGACCCAGTACTTC. This codes for CASNDRVQETQYF.

This clonotype was observed at least ten times. The chain links TRBV7-2 to TRBJ2-2; D unresolved. The CDR3 length is 13 residues. V was clipped by 5 bases and J by 4 bases, with 8 bases between them. Germline V gene lookup returns CDR1 SGHTA and CDR2 FQGNSA. CDR3 coding DNA: TGTGCCAGCAGCCCCCGACTCACCGGGGAGCTGTTTTTT. Its translation is CASSPRLTGELFF.

This clonotype was seen more than once but under ten times. This chain connects TRBV11-2 to TRBJ1-1; D uncertain. This CDR3 spans 16 amino acids. The V end was cut by 1 base, the J end by 7 bases, with 19 bases between. Per the germline V gene, CDR1 is SGHAT and CDR2 is FQNNGV. The CDR3 DNA is TGTGCCAGCAGCTTAGGATCCTTGGCGGTGGGAAATGAAGCTTTCTTT. As protein: CASSLGSLAVGNEAFF.

This clonotype appeared a few times. This chain uses TRBV3-1 with TRBJ2-5, with D unresolved. V lost 1 base, J lost 7 bases, and 13 bases lay in between. The CDR3 totals 14 residues. Germline loops: CDR1 LGHDT, CDR2 YNNKEL (reference sequence). The CDR3 region is CASSQVERLGTQYF. The CDR3 DNA is TGTGCCAGCAGCCAAGTAGAACGCTTAGGGACCCAGTACTTC.

This clonotype was picked up many times. The gene calls are TRBV20-1 and TRBJ2-7, with D possibly being TRBD2 (5 bases). The CDR3 is made up of 13 amino acids. Trimming stripped 6 bases from V and 0 bases from J, with 12 bases between. CDR1 is DFQATT and CDR2 is SNEGSKA in the germline V gene (reference sequence). For the CDR3, the DNA is TGCAGTGCCCCCCGGGGTAGCTCCTACGAGCAGTACTTC. It translates to CSAPRGSSYEQYF.

This clonotype appeared a few times. J is TRBJ2-5 and V is TRBV6-2 or TRBV6-3, with TRBD1 identical over 8 bases. Per germline, CDR1 MNHEY and CDR2 SVGEGT. With 8 bases clipped from V and 4 bases from J, the junction kept 6 bases outside the gene matches. The CDR3 is made up of 13 amino acids. This CDR3 is CASWDRSIETQYF. CDR3 in DNA: TGTGCCAGCTGGGACAGGAGTATAGAGACCCAGTACTTC.

This clonotype has more than one count but fewer than ten. This chain joins TRBV29-1 and TRBJ2-7; D perhaps matches TRBD2 (6 bases). Trimming removed 0 bases from V and 5 bases from J, with 14 bases in between. The V gene's germline CDR1 is SQVTM and CDR2 ANQGSEA. This CDR3 has 14 residues. This CDR3 is CSVEDPEGLNEQYF. In DNA, the CDR3 is TGCAGCGTTGAAGATCCGGAGGGTCTGAACGAGCAGTACTTC.

This clonotype was detected ten times or more. This sequence joins TRBV6-6 and TRBJ2-1; D is undetermined. The CDR3 covers 12 residues. The germline V gene has CDR1 MNHNY and CDR2 SVGAGI (reference sequence). The ends were cut back, 6 bases at V and 4 bases at J, with 7 bases in the middle. In DNA form, the CDR3 reads TGTGCCAGCAGCCTGATATACAATGAGCAGTTCTTC. It yields the protein CASSLIYNEQFF.

This clonotype was observed a few times. V is TRBV15 and J is TRBJ1-1, with 7 bases aligning to TRBD1. J was trimmed by 0 bases and V by 3 bases; bases with no gene match: 4. This CDR3 has 15 residues. From germline, CDR1 is LNHNV and CDR2 YYDKDF (reference sequence). CDR3 coding DNA: TGTGCCACCAGCAGTTCACAGGGGTTGAACACTGAAGCTTTCTTT. Residues: CATSSSQGLNTEAFF.

This clonotype was picked up many times. This CDR3 reads CASSPRLSGSYNEQFF. The DNA for the CDR3 is TGTGCCAGCAGTCCAAGACTGAGTGGCTCCTACAATGAGCAGTTCTTC. The chain employs TRBV28 and TRBJ2-1; D gene unclear. The CDR3 has 16 amino acids. Germline CDR1 is MDHEN and CDR2 is SYDVKM. With 5 bases removed from V and 0 bases from J, the gap between germline ends came to 14 bases.

This clonotype was seen at least ten times. V and J are TRBV6-4 and TRBJ2-7, with D possibly TRBD1 on 6 matching bases. V lost 4 bases to trimming and J lost 0 bases, with 10 bases between them. The CDR3 is 14 amino acids. CDR1 and CDR2 from the germline V gene are MRHNA and SNTAGT. CDR3 bases: TGTGCCAGCAGTGCGACAGGTAACTCCTACGAGCAGTACTTC. This codes for CASSATGNSYEQYF.

The rearrangement uses TRBV27 and TRBJ1-1; no firm D call. V was clipped by 5 bases and J by 0 bases, with 10 bases between them. The CDR3 is made up of 14 amino acids. The V gene's germline CDR1 is MNHEY and CDR2 SMNVEV (reference sequence). The CDR3 region is CASSRRSVNTEAFF. In nucleotides, the CDR3 is TGTGCCAGCAGTCGGCGGTCCGTGAACACTGAAGCTTTCTTT.